A single sample is the source of the 14 T cell receptor beta chains below, sequenced in a study of shared clonotypes between healthy human individuals. Clones were read by immunoSEQ multiplex PCR, and TCRdb kept only the in-frame ones, dropping some. The table has fewer than 1.4 million clones, approximately 80% seen once; the top ten hold 0.6% to 0.75%. Sequencing was done on a sample of memory CD4+ T cells from PBMCs. Subset in this sample: CD45RA-negative fraction. Receptors originate from a man aged 18 to 35 in good health. Some clones in this sample may be carry-over from other donors' samples.

The chain employs TRBV18 and TRBJ2-5; 7 bases agree with TRBD2. CDR3 length: 13 amino acids. J was trimmed by 11 bases and V by 8 bases; bases with no gene match: 14. The germline V gene has CDR1 KGHSH and CDR2 LQKENI. CDR3 sequence: CASRSGTSDEQYF. CDR3 nucleotide sequence: TGTGCCAGCCGCAGCGGGACGTCTGATGAGCAGTACTTC.

The rearrangement uses TRBV14 and TRBJ1-1, with D unclear. The germline gives CDR1 SGHDN, CDR2 FVKESK. V was cut by 1 base and J by 4 bases, with 10 bases left in between. This CDR3 region has 14 residues. The CDR3 loop is CASSQGYLGTEAFF. The CDR3 DNA sequence: TGTGCCAGCAGCCAAGGCTACTTGGGCACTGAAGCTTTCTTT.

The V and J genes are TRBV28 and TRBJ2-7; D may be TRBD1 (6 bases). The CDR3 has 15 residues. The germline V and J ends were trimmed by 3 bases and 1 base, with 13 bases remaining between them. The V gene's germline CDR1 is MDHEN and CDR2 SYDVKM. The CDR3 DNA reads as TGTGCCAGCAGTTTTTGGGGGCAAGGGTCCTACGAGCAGTACTTC. Translation gives CASSFWGQGSYEQYF.

V and J are TRBV6-5 and TRBJ2-1; 10 nucleotides line up with TRBD1. CDR1 and CDR2 (germline): MNHEY, SVGAGI. V dropped 4 bases and J dropped 8; count of bases not matched to a gene: 5. The CDR3 runs to 14 residues. The CDR3 DNA reads as TGTGCCAGCAGTTCCCGGGACAGGGGATATGAGCAGTTCTTC. Protein: CASSSRDRGYEQFF.

Worth noting for this clone: A read error is the likely source, as a far larger clone sits one nucleotide away. This CDR3 is also generated by other DNA sequences in the sample. The gene calls are TRBV29-1 and TRBJ1-1; a weak D match, TRBD1 (5 bases). Germline CDR1 SQVTM, CDR2 ANQGSEA. Trimming pared 6 bases from V and 0 bases from J, leaving 17 bases between. The CDR3 is 15 residues long. The chain's CDR3 is CSVDRGWAMNTEAFF. DNA of the CDR3: TGCAGCGTCGATCGGGGGTGGGCGATGAACACTGAAGCTTTCTTT.

A single count supports this clone. CDR3 protein: CASSYRVFNQPQHF. The DNA of the CDR3 is TGTGCCAGCAGCTACCGGGTCTTCAATCAGCCCCAGCATTTT. This rearrangement joins TRBV28 to TRBJ1-5; D unresolved. This CDR3 region has 14 residues. CDR1 is MDHEN and CDR2 is SYDVKM in the germline V gene. The germline V and J ends were trimmed by 6 bases and 3 bases, with 12 bases remaining between them.

This clone was recorded many times. The chain recombines TRBV7-9 with TRBJ2-3, with TRBD2 matching 9 bases. The germline V gene encodes CDR1 SEHNR and CDR2 FQNEAQ (reference sequence). V trimming: 3 bases; J trimming: 5 bases; junction bases outside the gene matches: 6. This CDR3 has 15 residues. CDR3 nucleotide sequence: TGTGCCAGCAGCTTGGGCGGGAGGGCCCGAGATACGCAGTATTTT. It encodes CASSLGGRARDTQYF.

V and J are TRBV11-2 and TRBJ2-7; no clear D gene. The CDR3 runs 13 residues. V was pared by 5 bases and J by 7 bases, with 15 bases between. Germline V gives CDR1 SGHAT, CDR2 FQNNGV. CDR3 DNA: TGTGCCAGCAGCCAAGGGTTTAGCTCAGAGCAGTACTTC. This gives the protein CASSQGFSSEQYF.

V and J are TRBV5-1 and TRBJ2-5, with D perhaps given as TRBD1 or TRBD2 (6 bases each). The CDR3 extends over 14 amino acids. Trimming removed 4 bases from V and 2 bases from J, with 12 bases in between. Germline V gene lookup returns CDR1 SGHRS and CDR2 YFSETQ. CDR3 residues: CASSRGLPQETQYF. The CDR3 coding sequence is TGCGCCAGCAGCCGGGGGCTACCTCAAGAGACCCAGTACTTC. The full variable domain, completed using reference TRBV5-1 and TRBJ2-5, is KAGVTQTPRYLIKTRGQQVTLSCSPISGHRSVSWYQQTPGQGLQFLFEYFSETQRNKGNFPGRFSGRQFSNSRSEMNVSTLELGDSALYLCASSRGLPQETQYFGPGTRLLVL.

V and J are TRBV14 and TRBJ2-7, with 8 bases that match TRBD2. CDR3 length: 17 amino acids. V lost 1 base and J lost 5; bases outside the gene matches: 13. CDR1 and CDR2 from the germline V gene are SGHDN and FVKESK. Here the CDR3 reads CASSQGTSGGLRNEQYF. CDR3 DNA sequence: TGTGCCAGCAGCCAAGGAACCTCGGGAGGGCTCAGGAACGAGCAGTACTTC. The full variable domain, its missing parts supplied by reference TRBV14 and TRBJ2-7, is EAGVTQFPSHSVIEKGQTVTLRCDPISGHDNLYWYRRVMGKEIKFLLHFVKESKQDESGMPNNRFLAERTGGTYSTLKVQPAELEDSGVYFCASSQGTSGGLRNEQYFGPGTRLTVT.

This clone was recorded a few times. V and J are TRBV7-6 and TRBJ1-5, with D unresolved. Looked up from germline, CDR1 is SGHVS and CDR2 is FNYEAQ. This CDR3 spans 13 amino acids. V was pared by 1 base and J by 7 bases, with 8 bases between. The DNA for the CDR3 is TGTGCCAGCAGCTTAGGACGGGAACAGCCCCAGCATTTT. It specifies CASSLGREQPQHF.

Notes on this clone: A much larger clone lies a single base off, so this may be a read error. This chain uses TRBV5-1 with TRBJ2-4; D may be TRBD1 (6 bases). CDR3 size: 12 residues. The V gene's germline CDR1 is SGHRS and CDR2 YFSETQ. The V and J ends lost 4 bases and 12 bases respectively, with 14 bases between them. CDR3 protein: CASSSTGLAQYF. The CDR3 DNA reads TGCGCCAGCAGCAGTACAGGGCTGGCTCAGTACTTC.

This chain connects TRBV7-2 to TRBJ2-7, with D perhaps TRBD2 (5 bases). V lost 5 bases and J lost 0, with 20 bases in between. Germline V gives CDR1 SGHTA, CDR2 FQGNSA. CDR3 size: 17 residues. For the CDR3, the DNA is TGTGCCAGCAGCCCCCGAGGGCCCGGCGGTCTCTCCTACGAGCAGTACTTC. Protein sequence: CASSPRGPGGLSYEQYF.

This clone was seen many times. The rearrangement uses TRBV6-6 and TRBJ2-7; D remains unclear. Trimming stripped 4 bases from V and 5 bases from J, with 9 bases between. The CDR3 is 12 residues long. The germline V gene encodes CDR1 MNHNY and CDR2 SVGAGI (reference sequence). For the CDR3, the DNA is TGTGCCAGCAGTTCAATAGGGCACGAGCAGTACTTC. Translating it yields CASSSIGHEQYF.